This T cell receptor beta chain appears in the sequencing data of a study of blood T cell repertoires in COVID-19. Per the original data handling: How many nucleated cells were present was estimated from reference gene primer amplification. Sequencing used immunoSEQ multiplex PCR; TCRdb keeps in-frame clones, though not all of them. V, J and clone size reflect that table, while D and trimming were determined from the DNA. The sample has some 350,000 clones, around 87% seen once. The sequence came from a man aged 18 to 29 with active or convalescent COVID-19. The material sequenced was peripheral blood.

CDR3 nucleotides: TGTGCCAGCAGTGATCTCTATTCACCCCTCCACTTT. As protein: CASSDLYSPLHF. The rearrangement links TRBV25-1 to TRBJ1-6; no reliable D call. The CDR3 loop spans 12 amino acids. Trimming took off 3 bases at V and 8 bases at J, with 5 bases between the two ends. Per the germline V gene, CDR1 is MGHDK and CDR2 is SYGVNS. Full variable domain (outside the CDR3, taken from reference TRBV25-1 and TRBJ1-6): EADIYQTPRYLVIGTGKKITLECSQTMGHDKMYWYQQDPGMELHLIHYSYGVNSTEKGDLSSESTVSRIRTEHFPLTLESARPSHTSQYLCASSDLYSPLHFGNGTRLTVT.